These 18 T cell receptor beta chains came from one sample sequenced in a study of blood T cell repertoires in COVID-19. Here immunoSEQ multiplex PCR was the method, and the copy in TCRdb shows in-frame clones only, minus some. The sample consists of roughly 240,000 clones, over 80% of them appearing once. Material: peripheral blood. These receptors all stem from a man aged 60-69 years who had recovered from COVID-19.

The rearrangement joins TRBV7-2 to TRBJ2-3; 9 positions match TRBD1. Germline loops: CDR1 SGHTA, CDR2 FQGNSA. V trimming: 4 bases; J trimming: 2 bases; junction bases outside the gene matches: 7. There are 16 residues in the CDR3. The CDR3 sequence: CASSSGQGRFTDTQYF. DNA for the CDR3: TGTGCCAGCAGCTCAGGACAGGGGCGATTCACAGATACGCAGTATTTT.

The V call is TRBV19, the J call TRBJ2-1, with D perhaps matching TRBD2 (5 bases). The CDR3 extends over 14 amino acids. Per germline, CDR1 LNHDA and CDR2 SQIVND (reference sequence). V dropped 6 bases and J dropped 8 bases, with 17 bases sitting between them. The CDR3 DNA is TGTGCCAGTAGGGATGGTATATCGGGGTATGAGCAGTTCTTC. It is translated as CASRDGISGYEQFF.

This rearrangement joins TRBV2 to TRBJ2-3; TRBD2 matches at 11 bases. J lost 2 bases, V lost 6 bases, and 4 bases had no gene match. The CDR3 runs 15 residues. Germline assignment: CDR1 SNHLY and CDR2 FYNNEI. The CDR3 sequence is CASSRTSGYTDTQYF. In DNA, the CDR3 is TGTGCCAGCAGCAGGACTAGCGGGTACACAGATACGCAGTATTTT.

The chain combines TRBV4-1 with TRBJ1-1, with a weak D call TRBD1 (6 bases). CDR3 size: 14 residues. Germline V gives CDR1 MGHRA, CDR2 YSYEKL. V lost 4 bases, J lost 1 base, and 10 bases lay in between. DNA of the CDR3: TGCGCCAGCAGCCGCCGGGACACGAACACTGAAGCTTTCTTT. Translation: CASSRRDTNTEAFF.

The genes are TRBV3-1 (or the pseudogene TRBV3-2) and TRBJ2-3; the match to TRBD2 covers 10 bases. CDR1 and CDR2 (germline): LGHDT, YNNKEL (reference sequence). J gave up 3 bases and V 1 base, and 22 bases lay outside the gene matches. This CDR3 has 22 amino acids. CDR3 loop: CASSQVWGPPSGSVLRTDTQYF. The CDR3 DNA follows: TGTGCCAGCAGCCAAGTATGGGGCCCCCCTAGCGGGAGTGTTCTTCGTACAGATACGCAGTATTTT.

V gene TRBV11-2 combines with J gene TRBJ1-4; the D gene is possibly TRBD1 (5 bases). Trimming shortened V by 5 bases and J by 7 bases, and 17 bases separated the two germline ends. The V gene's germline CDR1 is SGHAT and CDR2 FQNNGV. This CDR3 spans 15 amino acids. CDR3 DNA sequence: TGTGCCAGCAGCCCAATGGCGTCAGGGCTTGAAAAACTGTTTTTT. Its translation is CASSPMASGLEKLFF.

The rearrangement joins TRBV4-1 to TRBJ2-1; D is perhaps TRBD1 (5 bases). The germline V and J ends were trimmed by 0 bases and 2 bases, with 17 bases remaining between them. This CDR3 region has 18 residues. The V gene's germline CDR1 is MGHRA and CDR2 YSYEKL. The CDR3 loop reads CASSQDFGVRTTYNEQFF. In DNA, the CDR3 is TGCGCCAGCAGCCAAGATTTTGGTGTTCGGACAACCTACAATGAGCAGTTCTTC.

The V call is TRBV19, the J call TRBJ2-6, with D possibly TRBD1 on 6 matching bases. Germline values: CDR1 LNHDA, CDR2 SQIVND (reference sequence). Trimming pared 6 bases from V and 0 bases from J, leaving 18 bases between. The CDR3 is 18 amino acids. CDR3 DNA sequence: TGTGCCAGTAGCCCCATGGGGGCCAGGAACTCTGGGGCCAACGTCCTGACTTTC. Encoded protein: CASSPMGARNSGANVLTF. Full variable domain (rest looked up from reference TRBV19 and TRBJ2-6): DGGITQSPKYLFRKEGQNVTLSCEQNLNHDAMYWYRQDPGQGLRLIYYSQIVNDFQKGDIAEGYSVSREKKESFPLTVTSAQKNPTAFYLCASSPMGARNSGANVLTFGAGSRLTVL.

J is TRBJ2-7 and V is TRBV5-1; 8 bases map to TRBD2. The trim removed 4 bases at V and 5 bases at J, leaving 11 bases unmatched. CDR1 is SGHRS, CDR2 YFSETQ, per germline. The CDR3 consists of 15 residues. The CDR3 loop is CASSLLPGGFNEQYF. The CDR3 DNA follows: TGCGCCAGCAGCCTCCTACCGGGGGGGTTCAACGAGCAGTACTTC. Together with reference TRBV5-1 and TRBJ2-7, the CDR3 gives the full variable domain: KAGVTQTPRYLIKTRGQQVTLSCSPISGHRSVSWYQQTPGQGLQFLFEYFSETQRNKGNFPGRFSGRQFSNSRSEMNVSTLELGDSALYLCASSLLPGGFNEQYFGPGTRLTVT.

This clone was detected many times. CDR3 in DNA: TGTGCCAGCAAAGAAATAGCGGGAGGCGCCTACGAGCAGTACTTC. Its protein is CASKEIAGGAYEQYF. The chain couples TRBV6-6 to TRBJ2-7; 10 nucleotides match TRBD2. Germline V lookup: CDR1 MNHNY, CDR2 SVGAGI (reference sequence). The CDR3 covers 15 residues. V shed 7 bases and J 2 bases; nucleotides not matched to a gene: 8.

V usage is TRBV18 and J usage is TRBJ1-5; 7 bases map to TRBD1. CDR1 is KGHSH and CDR2 is LQKENI in the germline V gene. The V and J ends lost 4 bases and 3 bases, in that order; junction bases with no gene match: 6. The CDR3 covers 15 residues. CDR3 sequence reads: CASSLEQGPNQPQHF. Here the CDR3 DNA reads TGTGCCAGCTCACTCGAACAGGGGCCCAATCAGCCCCAGCATTTT.

V is TRBV12-2 and J is TRBJ2-5; TRBD2 was called by the table and not checked on the DNA. TRBV12-2 is annotated as a pseudogene. The length of the CDR3 is 14 residues. CDR3 region: CASRLSYLVETQYF. In nucleotides, the CDR3 is TGTGCAAGTCGCTTGTCCTACCTGGTGGAGACCCAGTACTTC.

The chain joins TRBV19 to TRBJ2-7; 9 bases are a match to TRBD1. Unmatched junction bases numbered 5, after V lost 3 bases and J lost 5 bases. The CDR3 runs 14 residues. The germline gives CDR1 LNHDA, CDR2 SQIVND (reference sequence). The CDR3 here is CASSMGTGIHEQYF. CDR3 nucleotides: TGTGCCAGTAGTATGGGGACAGGGATCCACGAGCAGTACTTC.

This chain uses TRBV13 with TRBJ2-7; 10 bases are shared with TRBD1. Per germline, CDR1 PRHDT and CDR2 FYEKMQ (reference sequence). The trim removed 3 bases at V and 5 bases at J, leaving 4 bases unmatched. The CDR3 spans 14 residues. The CDR3 loop reads CASSFGTGDHEQYF. The CDR3 bases are TGTGCCAGCAGCTTCGGGACAGGGGACCACGAGCAGTACTTC.

V usage is TRBV2 and J usage is TRBJ2-7, with a possible D match to TRBD1 (6 bases). From germline, CDR1 is SNHLY and CDR2 FYNNEI. The CDR3 runs 15 residues. V was pared by 6 bases and J by 0 bases, with 15 bases between. The chain's CDR3 is CASSTRQVASYEQYF. CDR3 nucleotides: TGTGCCAGCAGCACACGACAGGTTGCCTCCTACGAGCAGTACTTC. The full variable domain, rest sourced from reference TRBV2 and TRBJ2-7, is EPEVTQTPSHQVTQMGQEVILRCVPISNHLYFYWYRQILGQKVEFLVSFYNNEISEKSEIFDDQFSVERPDGSNFTLKIRSTKLEDSAMYFCASSTRQVASYEQYFGPGTRLTVT.

The chain combines TRBV24-1 with TRBJ1-4, with 9 bases aligning to TRBD1. The trim removed 2 bases at V and 10 bases at J, leaving 7 bases unmatched. Per the germline V gene, CDR1 is KGHDR and CDR2 is SFDVKD. The CDR3 has 15 residues. This CDR3 reads CATSDSGQGKGKLFF. The CDR3 DNA reads TGTGCCACCAGTGATTCGGGACAGGGAAAGGGAAAACTGTTTTTT.

V gene TRBV27 combines with J gene TRBJ1-5; TRBD1 might be the D (6 bases). The CDR3 contains 13 residues. V lost 8 bases to trimming and J lost 4 bases, with 12 bases between them. Per germline, CDR1 MNHEY and CDR2 SMNVEV (reference sequence). CDR3 amino acids: CASARQENQPQHF. CDR3 bases: TGTGCCAGCGCCCGACAGGAGAATCAGCCCCAGCATTTT.

This clone was seen only once. This chain uses TRBV7-2 with TRBJ2-2; 10 bases fit TRBD2. The CDR3 loop spans 17 amino acids. The germline V gene has CDR1 SGHTA and CDR2 FQGNSA. Trimming at V came to 5 bases and at J to 5 bases, leaving 11 bases not matched to a gene. CDR3 amino acids: CASSSTIAGGSTGELFF. In DNA form, the CDR3 reads TGTGCCAGCAGCAGCACGATAGCGGGGGGAAGTACCGGGGAGCTGTTTTTT. The full variable domain, in which reference TRBV7-2 and TRBJ2-2 provide the parts outside the CDR3, is GAGVSQSPSNKVTEKGKDVELRCDPISGHTALYWYRQSLGQGLEFLIYFQGNSAPDKSGLPSDRFSAERTGGSVSTLTIQRTQQEDSAVYLCASSSTIAGGSTGELFFGEGSRLTVL.